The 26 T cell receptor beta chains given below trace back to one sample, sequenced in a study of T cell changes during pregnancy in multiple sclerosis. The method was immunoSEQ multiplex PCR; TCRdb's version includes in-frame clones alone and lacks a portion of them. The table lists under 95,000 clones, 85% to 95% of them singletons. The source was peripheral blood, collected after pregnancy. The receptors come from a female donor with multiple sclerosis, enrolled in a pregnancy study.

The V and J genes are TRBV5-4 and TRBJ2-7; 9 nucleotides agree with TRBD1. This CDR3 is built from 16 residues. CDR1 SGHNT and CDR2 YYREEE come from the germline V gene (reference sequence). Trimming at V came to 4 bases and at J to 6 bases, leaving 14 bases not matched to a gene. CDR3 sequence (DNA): TGTGCCAGCAGCCGAGGGACAGGGACCATCATCGGCGAGCAGTACTTC. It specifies CASSRGTGTIIGEQYF.

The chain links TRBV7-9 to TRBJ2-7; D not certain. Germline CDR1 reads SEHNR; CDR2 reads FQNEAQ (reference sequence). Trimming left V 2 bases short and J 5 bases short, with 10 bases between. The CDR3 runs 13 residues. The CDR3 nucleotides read TGTGCCAGCAGCTTAATGAGACAAGACGAGCAGTACTTC. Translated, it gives CASSLMRQDEQYF.

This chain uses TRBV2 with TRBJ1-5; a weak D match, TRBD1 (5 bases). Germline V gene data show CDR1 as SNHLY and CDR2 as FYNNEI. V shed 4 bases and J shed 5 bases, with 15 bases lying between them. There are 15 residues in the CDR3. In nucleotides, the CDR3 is TGTGCCAGCAGTGTCAGGGCCGACGATTATCAGCCCCAGCATTTT. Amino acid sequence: CASSVRADDYQPQHF.

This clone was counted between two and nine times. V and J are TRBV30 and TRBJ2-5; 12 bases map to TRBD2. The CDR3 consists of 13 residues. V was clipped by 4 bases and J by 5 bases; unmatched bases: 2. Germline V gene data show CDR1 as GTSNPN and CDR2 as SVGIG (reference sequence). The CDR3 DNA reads TGTGCCTGGACTAGCGGGGGGGTGGAGACCCAGTACTTC. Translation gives CAWTSGGVETQYF.

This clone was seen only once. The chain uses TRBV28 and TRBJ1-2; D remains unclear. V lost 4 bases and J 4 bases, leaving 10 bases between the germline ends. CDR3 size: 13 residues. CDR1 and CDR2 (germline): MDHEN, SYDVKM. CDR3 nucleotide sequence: TGTGCCAGCAGTTCGGGAGAGGGCTATGGCTACACCTTC. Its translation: CASSSGEGYGYTF.

The CDR3 coding sequence is TGTGCCACGAGCCAGGGACTAGCGGGAACGGATGAGCAGTTCTTC. The encoded protein is CATSQGLAGTDEQFF. V usage is TRBV2 and J usage is TRBJ2-1; TRBD2 matches at 13 bases. The germline V gene encodes CDR1 SNHLY and CDR2 FYNNEI. Trimming cost V 10 bases and J 8 bases; bases outside gene matches: 11. This CDR3 comprises 15 residues.

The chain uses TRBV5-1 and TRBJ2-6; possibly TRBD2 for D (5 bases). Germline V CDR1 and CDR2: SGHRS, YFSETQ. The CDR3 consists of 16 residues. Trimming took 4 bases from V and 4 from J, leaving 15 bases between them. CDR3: CASSPGAGEGANVLTF. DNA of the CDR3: TGCGCCAGCAGCCCCGGCGCCGGGGAAGGGGCCAACGTCCTGACTTTC.

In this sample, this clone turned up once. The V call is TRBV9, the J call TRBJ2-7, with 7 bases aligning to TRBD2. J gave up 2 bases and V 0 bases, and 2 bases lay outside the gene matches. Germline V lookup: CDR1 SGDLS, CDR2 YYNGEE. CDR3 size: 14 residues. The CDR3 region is CASSVGGTTYEQYF. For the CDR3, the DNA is TGTGCCAGCAGCGTAGGGGGGACTACCTACGAGCAGTACTTC.

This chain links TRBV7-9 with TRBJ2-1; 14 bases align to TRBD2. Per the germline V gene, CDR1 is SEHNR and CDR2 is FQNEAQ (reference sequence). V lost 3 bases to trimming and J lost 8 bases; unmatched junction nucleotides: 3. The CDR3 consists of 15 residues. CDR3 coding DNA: TGTGCCAGCAGCTTGACTAGCGGGAGGGCAGATGAGCAGTTCTTC. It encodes CASSLTSGRADEQFF.

Here the CDR3 DNA reads TGTGCCAGCTCACCTTTCGCGGTCGCCCGAGGGACACCAAGTATGAGCAATCAGCCCCAGCATTTT. Encoded protein: CASSPFAVARGTPSMSNQPQHF. The V and J genes are TRBV18 and TRBJ1-5, with D possibly being TRBD1 (6 bases). Germline CDR1 is KGHSH and CDR2 is LQKENI. Trimming shortened V by 3 bases and J by 1 base, and 31 bases separated the two germline ends. The CDR3 totals 22 residues.

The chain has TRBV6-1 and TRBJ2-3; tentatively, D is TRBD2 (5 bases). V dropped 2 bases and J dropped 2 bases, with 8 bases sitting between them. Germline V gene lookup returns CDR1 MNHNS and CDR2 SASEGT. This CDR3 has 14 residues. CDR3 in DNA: TGTGCCAGCAGTGAACGGGGTGACACAGATACGCAGTATTTT. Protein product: CASSERGDTDTQYF.

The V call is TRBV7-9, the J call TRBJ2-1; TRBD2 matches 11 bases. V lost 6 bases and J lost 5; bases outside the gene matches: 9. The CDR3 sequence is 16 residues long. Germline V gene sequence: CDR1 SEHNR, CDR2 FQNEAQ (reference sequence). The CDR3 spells CASRDKGTSGHNEQFF. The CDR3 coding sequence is TGTGCCAGCAGGGATAAAGGGACTAGCGGCCACAATGAGCAGTTCTTC.

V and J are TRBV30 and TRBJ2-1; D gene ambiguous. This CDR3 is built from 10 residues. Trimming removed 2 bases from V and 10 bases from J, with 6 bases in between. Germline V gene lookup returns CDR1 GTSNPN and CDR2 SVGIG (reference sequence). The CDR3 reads CAWSPSEQFF. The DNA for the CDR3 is TGTGCCTGGAGTCCGTCGGAGCAGTTCTTC.

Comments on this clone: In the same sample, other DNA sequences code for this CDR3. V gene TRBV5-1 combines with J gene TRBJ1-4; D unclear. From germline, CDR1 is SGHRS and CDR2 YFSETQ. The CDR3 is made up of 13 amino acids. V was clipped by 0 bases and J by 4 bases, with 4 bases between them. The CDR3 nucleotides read TGCGCCAGCAGCTTGGGGCTTAATGAAAAACTGTTTTTT. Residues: CASSLGLNEKLFF.

The CDR3 loop reads CASSEGGYAGELFF. CDR3 nucleotide sequence: TGTGCCAGTAGCGAGGGCGGGTACGCCGGGGAGCTGTTTTTT. This sequence joins TRBV19 and TRBJ2-2, with TRBD2 as a possible D gene (5 bases). Germline-derived CDR1 and CDR2 are LNHDA and SQIVND (reference sequence). V lost 6 bases, J lost 6 bases, and 14 bases lay in between. The length of the CDR3 is 14 residues.

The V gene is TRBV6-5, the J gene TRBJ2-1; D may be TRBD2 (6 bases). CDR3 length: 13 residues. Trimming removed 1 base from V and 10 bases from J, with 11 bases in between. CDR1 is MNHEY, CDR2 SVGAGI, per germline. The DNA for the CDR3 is TGTGCCAGCAGTTACTTGAAGAGCGGGGAGCAGTTCTTC. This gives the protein CASSYLKSGEQFF.

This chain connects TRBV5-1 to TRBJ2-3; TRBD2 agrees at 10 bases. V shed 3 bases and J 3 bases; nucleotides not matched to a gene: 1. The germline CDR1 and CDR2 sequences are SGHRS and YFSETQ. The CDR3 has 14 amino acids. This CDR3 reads CASSSSGRTDTQYF. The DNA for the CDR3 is TGCGCCAGCAGCTCTAGCGGGAGAACAGATACGCAGTATTTT.

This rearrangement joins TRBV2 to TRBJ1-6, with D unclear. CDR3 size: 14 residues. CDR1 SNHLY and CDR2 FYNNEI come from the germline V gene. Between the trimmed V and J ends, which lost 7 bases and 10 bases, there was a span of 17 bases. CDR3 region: CASTPEGGRSPLHF. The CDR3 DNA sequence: TGTGCCAGCACCCCGGAGGGAGGGAGGTCACCCCTCCACTTT.

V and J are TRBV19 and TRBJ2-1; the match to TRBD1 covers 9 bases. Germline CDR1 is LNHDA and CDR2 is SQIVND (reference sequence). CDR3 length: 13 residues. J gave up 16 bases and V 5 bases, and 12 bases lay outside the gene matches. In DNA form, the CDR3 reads TGTGCCAGTAGTCCTCGTTTTAGGGACAGGGATTTCTTC. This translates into CASSPRFRDRDFF.

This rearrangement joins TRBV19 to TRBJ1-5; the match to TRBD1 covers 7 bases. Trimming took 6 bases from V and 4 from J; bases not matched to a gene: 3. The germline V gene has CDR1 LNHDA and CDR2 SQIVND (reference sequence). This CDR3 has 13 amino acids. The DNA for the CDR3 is TGTGCCAGTAGCCTGACAGGGAATCAGCCCCAGCATTTT. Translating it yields CASSLTGNQPQHF.

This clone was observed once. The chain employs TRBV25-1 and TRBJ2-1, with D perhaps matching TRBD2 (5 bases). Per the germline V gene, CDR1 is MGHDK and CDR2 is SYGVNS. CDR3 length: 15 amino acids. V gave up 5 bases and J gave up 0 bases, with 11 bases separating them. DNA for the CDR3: TGTGCCAGCAGTCTAGGACTCACCTCCTACAATGAGCAGTTCTTC. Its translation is CASSLGLTSYNEQFF.

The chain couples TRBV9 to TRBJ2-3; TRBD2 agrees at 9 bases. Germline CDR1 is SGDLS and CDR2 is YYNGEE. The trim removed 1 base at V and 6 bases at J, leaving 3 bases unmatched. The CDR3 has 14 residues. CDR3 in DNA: TGTGCCAGCAGCGTATCCAGCGGGAGGGATACGCAGTATTTT. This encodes CASSVSSGRDTQYF.

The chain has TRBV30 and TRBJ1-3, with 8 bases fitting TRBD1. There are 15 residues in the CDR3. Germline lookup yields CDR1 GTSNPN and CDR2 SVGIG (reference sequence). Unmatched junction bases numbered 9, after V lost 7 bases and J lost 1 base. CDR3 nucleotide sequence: TGTGCCTTCCCGGGACAGGTCGGTTCTGGAAACACCATATATTTT. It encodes CAFPGQVGSGNTIYF.

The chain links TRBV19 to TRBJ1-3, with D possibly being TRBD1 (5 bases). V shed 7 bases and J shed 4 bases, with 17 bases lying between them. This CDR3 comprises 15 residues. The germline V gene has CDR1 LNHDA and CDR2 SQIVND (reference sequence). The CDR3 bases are TGTGCCAGTACCCGGAACCAGGGAACCGGAAACACCATATATTTT. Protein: CASTRNQGTGNTIYF.

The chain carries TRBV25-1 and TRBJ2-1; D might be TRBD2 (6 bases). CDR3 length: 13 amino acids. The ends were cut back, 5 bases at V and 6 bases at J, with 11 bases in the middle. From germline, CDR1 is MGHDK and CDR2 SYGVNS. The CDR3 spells CASSLPGGNEQFF. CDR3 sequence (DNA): TGTGCCAGCAGTTTGCCCGGGGGCAATGAGCAGTTCTTC.

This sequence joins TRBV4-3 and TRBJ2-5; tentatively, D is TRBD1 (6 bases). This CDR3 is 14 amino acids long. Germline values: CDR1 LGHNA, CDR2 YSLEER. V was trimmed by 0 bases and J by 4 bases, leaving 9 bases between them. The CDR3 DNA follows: TGCGCCAGCAGCCAAGAGCTAGGGGGAGAGACCCAGTACTTC. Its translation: CASSQELGGETQYF.